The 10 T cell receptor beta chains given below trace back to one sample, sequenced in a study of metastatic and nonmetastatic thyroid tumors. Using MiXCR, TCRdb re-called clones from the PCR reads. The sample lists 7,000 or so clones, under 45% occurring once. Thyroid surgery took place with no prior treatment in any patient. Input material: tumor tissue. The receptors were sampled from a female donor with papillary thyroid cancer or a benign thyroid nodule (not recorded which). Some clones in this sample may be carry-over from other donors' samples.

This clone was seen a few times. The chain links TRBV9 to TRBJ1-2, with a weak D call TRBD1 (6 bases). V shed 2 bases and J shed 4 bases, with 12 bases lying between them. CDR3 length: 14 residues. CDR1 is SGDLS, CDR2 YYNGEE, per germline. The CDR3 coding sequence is TGTGCCAGCAGCGTCACCGACAGGCCCTATGGCTACACCTTC. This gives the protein CASSVTDRPYGYTF.

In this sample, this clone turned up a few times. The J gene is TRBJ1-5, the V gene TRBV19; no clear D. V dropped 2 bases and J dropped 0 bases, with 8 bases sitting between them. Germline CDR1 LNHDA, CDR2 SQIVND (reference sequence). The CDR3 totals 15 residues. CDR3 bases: TGTGCCAGTAGTATAACAGTCTATAGCAATCAGCCCCAGCATTTT. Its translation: CASSITVYSNQPQHF.

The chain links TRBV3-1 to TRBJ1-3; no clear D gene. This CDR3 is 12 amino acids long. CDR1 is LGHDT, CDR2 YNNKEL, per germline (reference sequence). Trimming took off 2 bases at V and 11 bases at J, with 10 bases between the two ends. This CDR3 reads CASSQTYGAIYF. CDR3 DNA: TGTGCCAGCAGCCAAACCTACGGGGCCATATATTTT.

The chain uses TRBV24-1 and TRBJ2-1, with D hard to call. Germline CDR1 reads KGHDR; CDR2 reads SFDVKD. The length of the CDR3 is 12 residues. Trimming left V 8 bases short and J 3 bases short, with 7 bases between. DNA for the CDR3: TGTGCCACCATCGGCATCTACAATGAGCAGTTCTTC. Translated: CATIGIYNEQFF.

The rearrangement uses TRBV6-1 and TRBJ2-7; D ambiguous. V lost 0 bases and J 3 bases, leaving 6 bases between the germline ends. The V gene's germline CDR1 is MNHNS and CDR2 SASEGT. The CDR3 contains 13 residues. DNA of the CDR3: TGTGCCAGCAGTGAAGCAAATAGCTACGAGCAGTACTTC. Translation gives CASSEANSYEQYF.

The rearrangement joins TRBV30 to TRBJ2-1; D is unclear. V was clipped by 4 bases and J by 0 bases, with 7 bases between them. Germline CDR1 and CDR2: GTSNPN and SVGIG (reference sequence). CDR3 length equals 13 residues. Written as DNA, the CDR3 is TGTGCCTGGAAAGGGTGCTCCTACAATGAGCAGTTCTTC. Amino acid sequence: CAWKGCSYNEQFF.

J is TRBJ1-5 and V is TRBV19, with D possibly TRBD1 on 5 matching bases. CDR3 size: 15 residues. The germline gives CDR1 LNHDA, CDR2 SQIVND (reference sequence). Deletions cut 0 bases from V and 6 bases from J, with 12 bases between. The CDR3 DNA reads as TGTGCCAGTAGTATAGAATCGGGGGTCGGTCAGCCCCAGCATTTT. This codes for CASSIESGVGQPQHF.

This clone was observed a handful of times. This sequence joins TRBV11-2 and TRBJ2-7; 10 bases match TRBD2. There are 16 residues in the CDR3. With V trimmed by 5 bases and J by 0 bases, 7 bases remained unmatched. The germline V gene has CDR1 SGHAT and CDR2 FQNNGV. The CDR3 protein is CASSALAGGPSYEQYF. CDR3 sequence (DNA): TGTGCCAGCAGCGCCTTAGCGGGAGGCCCCTCCTACGAGCAGTACTTC.

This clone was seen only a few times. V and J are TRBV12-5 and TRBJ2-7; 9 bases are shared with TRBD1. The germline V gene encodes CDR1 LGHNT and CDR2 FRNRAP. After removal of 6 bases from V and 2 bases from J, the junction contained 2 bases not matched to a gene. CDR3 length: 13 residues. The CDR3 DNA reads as TGTGCTAGTGGCCGGGACAGGGCCTACGAGCAGTACTTC. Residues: CASGRDRAYEQYF.

The CDR3 DNA sequence: TGCGCCAGCAGCTTACGCCTAAACACCGGGGAGCTGTTTTTT. It codes for CASSLRLNTGELFF. The chain uses TRBV5-1 and TRBJ2-2; D call uncertain. Per the germline V gene, CDR1 is SGHRS and CDR2 is YFSETQ. The CDR3 covers 14 residues. Trimming took 2 bases from V and 2 from J, leaving 7 bases between them.